This T cell receptor (beta chain) emerged from a study of shared clonotypes between healthy human individuals. General observations from the study: Sequencing of the sorted subsets was shown by rarefaction to be incomplete despite large depth. The naive CD4 repertoires of several donors were compared, and roughly 5% of clonotypes were shared.

V dropped 4 bases and J dropped 3; count of bases not matched to a gene: 6. The CDR3 runs 17 residues. Germline values: CDR1 MRHNA, CDR2 SNTAGT. Splitting of CD4+ cells produced CD45RA+ naive and CD45RA-negative memory subsets. Details on this clone: The antigen is undetermined.

Some clones are missing from TCRdb's copy, which holds only in-frame ones; the method was immunoSEQ multiplex PCR. In the table there are over 2 million clones, 85% to 95% of which are singletons. Input material: naive CD4+ T cells from PBMCs. Indicated subset: CD45RA+ positively selected. The rearrangement joins TRBV6-4 to TRBJ2-2; 12 positions agree with TRBD2. The TCR was taken from a man aged 18-30 years in good health. Some clones in this sample may be carry-over from other donors' samples. The CDR3 DNA reads TGTGCCAGCAGTGTCCTAGCGGGAGGGCCGGACACCGGGGAGCTGTTTTTT. Amino acid sequence: CASSVLAGGPDTGELFF.